Sequencing of this T cell receptor (beta chain) was carried out in a study of blood T cell repertoires in COVID-19. In the study's own analysis: Reference gene primer amplification gave estimated nucleated cell counts. Produced via immunoSEQ multiplex PCR; TCRdb's table is partial and in-frame only. V and J calls and clone size come straight from that table; D and trimming were deduced from the DNA. In the table there are about 160,000 clones, approximately 80% of which are singletons. Deletions cut 1 base from V and 8 bases from J, with 14 bases between. Looked up from germline, CDR1 is SEHNR and CDR2 is FQNEAQ (reference sequence). The CDR3 is 14 residues long. This clone was seen a few times.

Sequenced material: peripheral blood. This receptor was taken from a man aged 55-75 years with acute or convalescent COVID-19. This chain joins TRBV7-9 and TRBJ1-2; D remains ambiguous. The DNA for the CDR3 is TGTGCCAGCAGCTTAGATCCCCGGGTACGGGGCTACACCTTC. The encoded protein is CASSLDPRVRGYTF.